The 5 T cell receptor beta chains below all came from one sample that was sequenced in a study of Ad26.COV2.S vaccination and SARS-CoV-2 variants. TCRdb's table, derived via immunoSEQ multiplex PCR, lists solely in-frame clones and lacks some. The sample contains approximately 410,000 clones, 92% of which appear only once. Treatment specified: over 15 received Ad26.COV2.S at low or high dose, single or two shots; about 5 received placebo; per-sample allocation not given. The samples were gathered on day 63 after the first injection of vaccine or placebo. The sequenced sample was peripheral blood, obtained in a trial of Ad26.COV2.S vaccine versus placebo. The source is a person between 18 and 65 years old who received the Ad26.COV2.S COVID-19 vaccine or a placebo.

This clone was seen only a few times. This rearrangement joins TRBV2 to TRBJ1-2, with D maybe TRBD1 (6 bases). The germline V gene has CDR1 SNHLY and CDR2 FYNNEI. The germline V and J ends were trimmed by 5 bases and 4 bases, with 8 bases remaining between them. The CDR3 runs 12 residues. Here the CDR3 DNA reads TGTGCCAGCAGTTTGACAGGCTATGGCTACACCTTC. Its translation is CASSLTGYGYTF. The full variable domain, in which reference TRBV2 and TRBJ1-2 provide the parts outside the CDR3, is EPEVTQTPSHQVTQMGQEVILRCVPISNHLYFYWYRQILGQKVEFLVSFYNNEISEKSEIFDDQFSVERPDGSNFTLKIRSTKLEDSAMYFCASSLTGYGYTFGSGTRLTVV.

The chain has TRBV24-1 and TRBJ1-1; 7 bases are shared with TRBD1. The V and J ends lost 7 bases and 0 bases, in that order; junction bases with no gene match: 16. This CDR3 spans 18 amino acids. The germline V gene has CDR1 KGHDR and CDR2 SFDVKD. The CDR3 DNA reads TGTGCCACCAGGGGACAGTTGAAGGATTTAAGGATGAACACTGAAGCTTTCTTT. Translating it yields CATRGQLKDLRMNTEAFF.

This chain connects TRBV6-5 to TRBJ1-4; no firm D call. The V gene's germline CDR1 is MNHEY and CDR2 SVGAGI. The CDR3 covers 15 residues. Trimming stripped 3 bases from V and 14 bases from J, with 22 bases between. The CDR3 DNA sequence: TGTGCCAGCAGTTATGATCGGGCAGACCCGATAGGGCTGTTTTTT. This gives the protein CASSYDRADPIGLFF.

The V gene is TRBV19, the J gene TRBJ2-1, with D possibly matching TRBD1 (6 bases). The V end was cut by 7 bases, the J end by 8 bases, with 24 bases between. The germline V gene encodes CDR1 LNHDA and CDR2 SQIVND (reference sequence). The CDR3 covers 16 residues. The CDR3 loop is CASTRREQGRVYEQFF. CDR3 DNA: TGTGCCAGTACTCGACGGGAACAGGGTAGGGTCTATGAGCAGTTCTTC.

Remarks on this clone: This sample also contains other DNA sequences that code for the same CDR3. The gene calls are TRBV11-2 and TRBJ2-7; 7 nucleotides line up with TRBD2. This CDR3 contains 12 residues. J gave up 6 bases and V 1 base, and 0 bases lay outside the gene matches. Germline V gives CDR1 SGHAT, CDR2 FQNNGV. The CDR3 DNA reads as TGTGCCAGCAGCTTAGGGGGGGGCGAGCAGTACTTC. Translation gives CASSLGGGEQYF. The full variable domain, completed using reference TRBV11-2 and TRBJ2-7, is EAGVAQSPRYKIIEKRQSVAFWCNPISGHATLYWYQQILGQGPKLLIQFQNNGVVDDSQLPKDRFSAERLKGVDSTLKIQPAKLEDSAVYLCASSLGGGEQYFGPGTRLTVT.